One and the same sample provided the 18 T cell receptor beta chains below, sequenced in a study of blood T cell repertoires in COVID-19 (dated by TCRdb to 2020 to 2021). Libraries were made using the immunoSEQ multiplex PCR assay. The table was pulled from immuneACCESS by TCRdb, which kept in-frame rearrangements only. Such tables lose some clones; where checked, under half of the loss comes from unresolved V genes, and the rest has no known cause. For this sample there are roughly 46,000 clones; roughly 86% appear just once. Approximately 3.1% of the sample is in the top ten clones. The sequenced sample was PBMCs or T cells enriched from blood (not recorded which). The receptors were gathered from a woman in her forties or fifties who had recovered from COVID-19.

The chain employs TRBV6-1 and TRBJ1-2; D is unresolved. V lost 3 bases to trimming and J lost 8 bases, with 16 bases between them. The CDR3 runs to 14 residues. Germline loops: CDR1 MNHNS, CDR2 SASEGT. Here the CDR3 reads CASSDTGILGGYTF. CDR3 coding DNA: TGTGCCAGCAGTGATACCGGGATTCTGGGCGGCTACACCTTC.

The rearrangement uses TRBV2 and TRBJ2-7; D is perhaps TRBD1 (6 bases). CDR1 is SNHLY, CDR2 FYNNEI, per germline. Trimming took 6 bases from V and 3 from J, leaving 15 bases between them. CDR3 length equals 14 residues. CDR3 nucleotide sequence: TGTGCCAGCAGCGGGACACCGCGGCGCTACGAGCAGTACTTC. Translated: CASSGTPRRYEQYF.

The CDR3 region has the DNA TGTGCCAGCAGCTGGTGGTGGCGGCAATTGGGTTCACCCCTCCACTTT. Translated, it gives CASSWWWRQLGSPLHF. The genes are TRBV21-1 and TRBJ1-6. TRBV21-1 is annotated as a pseudogene. There are 16 residues in the CDR3.

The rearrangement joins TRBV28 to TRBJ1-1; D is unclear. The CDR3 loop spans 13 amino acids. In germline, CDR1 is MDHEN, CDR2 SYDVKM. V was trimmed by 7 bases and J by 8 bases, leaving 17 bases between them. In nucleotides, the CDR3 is TGTGCCAGCACCTCGAGCCTGACTCTCGAAGCTTTCTTT. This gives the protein CASTSSLTLEAFF. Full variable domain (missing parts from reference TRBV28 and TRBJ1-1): DVKVTQSSRYLVKRTGEKVFLECVQDMDHENMFWYRQDPGLGLRLIYFSYDVKMKEKGDIPEGYSVSREKKERFSLILESASTNQTSMYLCASTSSLTLEAFFGQGTRLTVV.

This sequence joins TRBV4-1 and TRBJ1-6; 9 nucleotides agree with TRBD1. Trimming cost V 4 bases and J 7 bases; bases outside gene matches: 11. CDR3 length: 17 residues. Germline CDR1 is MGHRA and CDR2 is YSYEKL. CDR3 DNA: TGCGCCAGCAGCCGAGAGTACGGGACAGGGCGGAATTCACCCCTCCACTTT. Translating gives CASSREYGTGRNSPLHF.

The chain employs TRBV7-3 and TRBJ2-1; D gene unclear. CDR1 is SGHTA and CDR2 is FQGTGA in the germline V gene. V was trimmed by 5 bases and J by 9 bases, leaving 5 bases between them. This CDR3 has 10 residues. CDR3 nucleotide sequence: TGTGCCAGCAGCGTATCTGAGCAGTTCTTC. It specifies CASSVSEQFF. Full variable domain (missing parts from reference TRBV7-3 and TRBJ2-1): GAGVSQTPSNKVTEKGKYVELRCDPISGHTALYWYRQSLGQGPEFLIYFQGTGAADDSGLPNDRFFAVRPEGSVSTLKIQRTERGDSAVYLCASSVSEQFFGPGTRLTVL.

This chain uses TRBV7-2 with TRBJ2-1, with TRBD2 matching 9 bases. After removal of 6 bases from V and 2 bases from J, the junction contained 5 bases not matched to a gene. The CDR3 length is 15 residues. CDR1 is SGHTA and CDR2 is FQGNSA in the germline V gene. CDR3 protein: CASSLLAGTYNEQFF. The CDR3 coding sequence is TGTGCCAGCAGTTTACTAGCGGGTACCTACAATGAGCAGTTCTTC.

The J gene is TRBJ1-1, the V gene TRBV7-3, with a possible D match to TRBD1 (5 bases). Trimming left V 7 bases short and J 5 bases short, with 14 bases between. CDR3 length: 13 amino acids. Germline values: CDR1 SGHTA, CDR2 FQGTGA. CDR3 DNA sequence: TGTGCCAGCACAACTGGGGCGAGAACTGAAGCTTTCTTT. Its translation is CASTTGARTEAFF.

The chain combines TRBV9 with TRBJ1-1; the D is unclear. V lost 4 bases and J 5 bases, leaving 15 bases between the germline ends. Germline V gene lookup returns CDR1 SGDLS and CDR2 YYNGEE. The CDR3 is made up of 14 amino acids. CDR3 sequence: CASSHGSALTEAFF. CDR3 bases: TGTGCCAGCAGCCACGGGAGCGCATTAACTGAAGCTTTCTTT.

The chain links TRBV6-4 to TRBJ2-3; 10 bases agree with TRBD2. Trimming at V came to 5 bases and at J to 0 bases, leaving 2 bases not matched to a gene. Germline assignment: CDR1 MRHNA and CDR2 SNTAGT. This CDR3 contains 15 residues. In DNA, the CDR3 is TGTGCCAGCAGTTTAGCGGGGGGTAGCACAGATACGCAGTATTTT. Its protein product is CASSLAGGSTDTQYF.

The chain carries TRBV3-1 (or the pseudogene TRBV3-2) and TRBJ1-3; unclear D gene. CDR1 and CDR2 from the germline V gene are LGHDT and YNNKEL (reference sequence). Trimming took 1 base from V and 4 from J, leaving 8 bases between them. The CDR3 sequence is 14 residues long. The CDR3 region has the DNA TGTGCCAGCAGCCAAGTGTCTTCCGGAAACACCATATATTTT. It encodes CASSQVSSGNTIYF.

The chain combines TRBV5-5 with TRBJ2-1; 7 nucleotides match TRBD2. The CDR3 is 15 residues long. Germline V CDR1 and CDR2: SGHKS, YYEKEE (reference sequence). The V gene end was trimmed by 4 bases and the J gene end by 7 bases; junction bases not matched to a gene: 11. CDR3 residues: CASSAGRAGLNEQFF. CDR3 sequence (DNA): TGTGCCAGCAGCGCGGGGAGGGCCGGTTTAAATGAGCAGTTCTTC.

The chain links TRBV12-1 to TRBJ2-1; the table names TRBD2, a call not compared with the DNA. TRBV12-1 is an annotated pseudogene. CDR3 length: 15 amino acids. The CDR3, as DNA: TGTGCCAGCAGCTTGACTAGCGGGAGTTGGGATGAGCAGTTCTTC. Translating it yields CASSLTSGSWDEQFF.

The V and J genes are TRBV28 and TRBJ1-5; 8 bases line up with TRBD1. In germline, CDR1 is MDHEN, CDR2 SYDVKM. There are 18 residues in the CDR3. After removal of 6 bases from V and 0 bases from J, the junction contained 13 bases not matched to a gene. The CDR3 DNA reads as TGTGCCAGCAGCACGGGACAGGTGGTACTGGGTAGCAATCAGCCCCAGCATTTT. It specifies CASSTGQVVLGSNQPQHF. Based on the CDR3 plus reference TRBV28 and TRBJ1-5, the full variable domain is DVKVTQSSRYLVKRTGEKVFLECVQDMDHENMFWYRQDPGLGLRLIYFSYDVKMKEKGDIPEGYSVSREKKERFSLILESASTNQTSMYLCASSTGQVVLGSNQPQHFGDGTRLSIL.

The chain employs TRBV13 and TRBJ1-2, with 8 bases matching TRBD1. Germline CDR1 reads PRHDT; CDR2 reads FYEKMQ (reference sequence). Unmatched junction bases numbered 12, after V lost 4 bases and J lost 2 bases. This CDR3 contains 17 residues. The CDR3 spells CASSSPSWTGPNYGYTF. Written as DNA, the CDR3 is TGTGCCAGCAGCTCACCCTCATGGACAGGGCCAAACTATGGCTACACCTTC.

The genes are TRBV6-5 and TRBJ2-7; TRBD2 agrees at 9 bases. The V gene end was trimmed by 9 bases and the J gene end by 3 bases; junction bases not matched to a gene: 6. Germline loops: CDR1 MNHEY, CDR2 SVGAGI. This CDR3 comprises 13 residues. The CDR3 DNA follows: TGTGCCAGTGGTGCGGGGGGGAACTACGAGCAGTACTTC. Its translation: CASGAGGNYEQYF.

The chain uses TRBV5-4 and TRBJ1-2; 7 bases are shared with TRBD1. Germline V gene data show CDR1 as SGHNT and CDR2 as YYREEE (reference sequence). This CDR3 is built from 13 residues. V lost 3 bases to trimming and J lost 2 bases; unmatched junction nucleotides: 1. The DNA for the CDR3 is TGTGCCAGCAGCTCGACAGGGAACTATGGCTACACCTTC. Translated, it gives CASSSTGNYGYTF. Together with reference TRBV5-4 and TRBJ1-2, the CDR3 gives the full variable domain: ETGVTQSPTHLIKTRGQQVTLRCSSQSGHNTVSWYQQALGQGPQFIFQYYREEENGRGNFPPRFSGLQFPNYSSELNVNALELDDSALYLCASSSTGNYGYTFGSGTRLTVV.

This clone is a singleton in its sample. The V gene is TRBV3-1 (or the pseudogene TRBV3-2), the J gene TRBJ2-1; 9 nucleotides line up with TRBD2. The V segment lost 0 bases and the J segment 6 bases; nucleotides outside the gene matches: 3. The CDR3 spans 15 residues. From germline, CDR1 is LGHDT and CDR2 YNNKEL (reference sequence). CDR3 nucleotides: TGTGCCAGCAGCCAAGAGTTAGCGGGAGCCAATGAGCAGTTCTTC. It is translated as CASSQELAGANEQFF.